The 29 T cell receptor beta chains in this list originate from one sample, sequenced in a study of blood T cell repertoires in COVID-19 (dated by TCRdb to the early 2020s). Library method: the immunoSEQ multiplex PCR assay. TCRdb holds this immuneACCESS table with in-frame rearrangements only. Some clones are missing; in checked studies, unresolved V genes explain under half, and the rest has no known cause. The sample profile shows over 65,000 clones; 90% of them were found once. Less than 8.5% of the sample is taken by the ten largest. The specimen was peripheral blood. These receptors all come from a human donor in a cohort sampled during active COVID-19.

The sample holds one count of this clone. This chain joins TRBV5-4 and TRBJ1-1, with 8 bases fitting TRBD1. Germline loops: CDR1 SGHNT, CDR2 YYREEE (reference sequence). This CDR3 region has 15 residues. The J segment lost 0 bases and the V segment lost 4 bases, leaving 5 bases of the junction unmatched. The CDR3 sequence is CASSPEGQVNTEAFF. The CDR3 DNA sequence: TGTGCCAGCAGCCCGGAGGGACAGGTGAACACTGAAGCTTTCTTT.

The rearrangement uses TRBV6-7 and TRBJ1-2, with D perhaps matching TRBD1 (6 bases). TRBV6-7 is classed as an ORF, of uncertain function. Trimming removed 9 bases from V and 0 bases from J, with 17 bases in between. The CDR3 runs 15 residues. The CDR3 DNA is TGTGCCAGGGCGGAGATGGACAGAGCTAACTATGGCTACACCTTC. Amino acids: CARAEMDRANYGYTF.

The rearrangement joins TRBV2 to TRBJ2-7; TRBD2 might be the D (5 bases). Germline CDR1 SNHLY, CDR2 FYNNEI. This CDR3 is built from 14 residues. V lost 6 bases to trimming and J lost 3 bases, with 15 bases between them. The CDR3 is CASRLDPADYEQYF. The CDR3 DNA reads as TGTGCCAGCAGGCTAGACCCAGCGGACTACGAGCAGTACTTC.

In this sample, this clone turned up once. This rearrangement joins TRBV9 to TRBJ1-3; a possible D gene is TRBD1 (6 bases). V was trimmed by 7 bases and J by 7 bases, leaving 24 bases between them. The CDR3 contains 16 residues. Per germline, CDR1 SGDLS and CDR2 YYNGEE. The CDR3 sequence: CASGQGGGSVGNTIYF. The CDR3 DNA reads TGTGCCAGCGGGCAAGGGGGGGGCTCCGTCGGGAACACCATATATTTT.

V usage is TRBV6-5 and J usage is TRBJ1-3; a possible D gene is TRBD1 (5 bases). The CDR3 consists of 14 residues. V was trimmed by 6 bases and J by 1 base, leaving 10 bases between them. Germline CDR1 and CDR2: MNHEY and SVGAGI. The CDR3 is CASRVGDSGNTIYF. The DNA of the CDR3 is TGTGCCAGCAGGGTAGGGGATTCTGGAAACACCATATATTTT.

The chain recombines TRBV9 with TRBJ1-5, with 9 bases that match TRBD1. From germline, CDR1 is SGDLS and CDR2 YYNGEE. The CDR3 length is 15 residues. V was clipped by 4 bases and J by 4 bases; unmatched bases: 6. CDR3 loop: CASSPQGQGNQPQHF. The CDR3 region has the DNA TGTGCCAGCAGCCCCCAGGGACAGGGAAATCAGCCCCAGCATTTT.

The chain couples TRBV5-1 to TRBJ2-3, with D unclear. V was pared by 5 bases and J by 1 base, with 11 bases between. The CDR3 spans 14 residues. Per the germline V gene, CDR1 is SGHRS and CDR2 is YFSETQ. The CDR3 DNA reads as TGCGCCAGCAGGAGCATTATACGCACAGATACGCAGTATTTT. It encodes CASRSIIRTDTQYF. Full variable domain (outside the CDR3, taken from reference TRBV5-1 and TRBJ2-3): KAGVTQTPRYLIKTRGQQVTLSCSPISGHRSVSWYQQTPGQGLQFLFEYFSETQRNKGNFPGRFSGRQFSNSRSEMNVSTLELGDSALYLCASRSIIRTDTQYFGPGTRLTVL.

DNA of the CDR3: TGTGCCAGCAGTTACTCGGGACTCCGAATGGCCACTGAAGCTTTCTTT. Protein sequence: CASSYSGLRMATEAFF. The chain couples TRBV6-5 to TRBJ1-1, with D tentatively TRBD1 (5 bases). V lost 0 bases, J lost 4 bases, and 15 bases lay in between. This CDR3 has 16 residues. The germline V gene has CDR1 MNHEY and CDR2 SVGAGI.

The chain uses TRBV5-1 and TRBJ2-2, with D perhaps TRBD1 (6 bases). The germline V and J ends were trimmed by 4 bases and 4 bases, with 17 bases remaining between them. This CDR3 has 16 residues. Germline values: CDR1 SGHRS, CDR2 YFSETQ. Here the CDR3 reads CASSDPTGTITGELFF. In nucleotides, the CDR3 is TGCGCCAGCAGCGACCCTACCGGGACAATCACCGGGGAGCTGTTTTTT.

This sequence joins TRBV6-6 and TRBJ1-1; D is unresolved. Looked up from germline, CDR1 is MNHNY and CDR2 is SVGAGI (reference sequence). Trimming took 2 bases from V and 2 from J, leaving 9 bases between them. This CDR3 comprises 14 residues. The CDR3 here is CASSYAEENTEAFF. The CDR3 DNA sequence: TGTGCCAGCAGTTACGCTGAGGAAAACACTGAAGCTTTCTTT.

The chain has TRBV3-1 (or the pseudogene TRBV3-2) and TRBJ1-6, with 9 nucleotides matching TRBD1. The CDR3 extends over 15 amino acids. V gave up 2 bases and J gave up 9 bases; unmatched junction bases: 5. CDR1 is LGHDT and CDR2 is YNNKEL in the germline V gene (reference sequence). CDR3 nucleotides: TGTGCCAGCAGCCAACAAGGGACAGGGATTTCACCCCTCCACTTT. This translates into CASSQQGTGISPLHF.

The rearrangement joins TRBV19 to TRBJ1-3; tentative D call: TRBD1 (6 bases). The V and J ends lost 5 bases and 0 bases respectively, with 17 bases between them. This CDR3 spans 17 amino acids. The germline CDR1 and CDR2 sequences are LNHDA and SQIVND (reference sequence). CDR3 nucleotide sequence: TGTGCCAGTAGTCAACCTAAGGGGGGGCTCTCTGGAAACACCATATATTTT. Translating gives CASSQPKGGLSGNTIYF.

The genes are TRBV6-6 and TRBJ1-5; a weak D match, TRBD1 (5 bases). CDR1 is MNHNY, CDR2 SVGAGI, per germline (reference sequence). V shed 0 bases and J shed 7 bases, with 10 bases lying between them. This CDR3 spans 14 amino acids. The CDR3 DNA follows: TGTGCCAGCAGTTACTCGGGGGGACGGCAGCCCCAGCATTTT. Encoded protein: CASSYSGGRQPQHF.

The chain joins TRBV19 to TRBJ1-4; D call uncertain. Germline CDR1 and CDR2: LNHDA and SQIVND (reference sequence). The CDR3 loop spans 15 amino acids. V dropped 6 bases and J dropped 3 bases, with 14 bases sitting between them. This chain's CDR3 is CASRKHRDPNEKLFF. The CDR3 DNA follows: TGTGCCAGTAGAAAGCACCGGGATCCTAATGAAAAACTGTTTTTT.

The V call is TRBV19, the J call TRBJ1-6; 10 bases are shared with TRBD1. V lost 5 bases and J lost 0; bases outside the gene matches: 4. The length of the CDR3 is 17 residues. CDR1 is LNHDA, CDR2 SQIVND, per germline (reference sequence). The CDR3 sequence is CASSLGTGDSYNSPLHF. The CDR3 coding sequence is TGTGCCAGTAGTTTAGGGACAGGGGACTCCTATAATTCACCCCTCCACTTT. Full variable domain (missing parts from reference TRBV19 and TRBJ1-6): DGGITQSPKYLFRKEGQNVTLSCEQNLNHDAMYWYRQDPGQGLRLIYYSQIVNDFQKGDIAEGYSVSREKKESFPLTVTSAQKNPTAFYLCASSLGTGDSYNSPLHFGNGTRLTVT.

The chain has TRBV6-4 and TRBJ1-1; TRBD1 aligns across 9 bases. Losses at the gene ends were 5 bases for V and 7 bases for J; bases not matched to a gene: 8. From germline, CDR1 is MRHNA and CDR2 SNTAGT. The CDR3 spans 14 residues. This CDR3 is CASSPVQGAFEAFF. The CDR3 region has the DNA TGTGCCAGCAGTCCGGTACAGGGGGCTTTTGAAGCTTTCTTT.

The chain links TRBV5-1 to TRBJ1-2, with a tentative D call TRBD1 (5 bases). Germline CDR1 and CDR2: SGHRS and YFSETQ. The CDR3 is 15 residues long. Trimming left V 4 bases short and J 2 bases short, with 15 bases between. This CDR3 reads CASSGAGRKNYGYTF. CDR3 nucleotide sequence: TGCGCCAGCAGCGGAGCAGGGAGGAAAAACTATGGCTACACCTTC.

The V and J genes are TRBV19 and TRBJ2-3; TRBD2 matches 8 bases. In germline, CDR1 is LNHDA, CDR2 SQIVND (reference sequence). J gave up 5 bases and V 7 bases, and 11 bases lay outside the gene matches. There are 15 residues in the CDR3. Here the CDR3 reads CASTPPSGGLDTQYF. CDR3 DNA: TGTGCCAGTACCCCCCCGAGCGGGGGTTTAGATACGCAGTATTTT.

The chain joins TRBV30 to TRBJ2-1; TRBD2 matches at 9 bases. J lost 10 bases, V lost 3 bases, and 10 bases had no gene match. Looked up from germline, CDR1 is GTSNPN and CDR2 is SVGIG (reference sequence). This CDR3 region has 14 residues. CDR3 sequence (DNA): TGTGCCTGGAGAGGGCGGGGGGGCCTTGAGGAGCAGTTCTTC. It codes for CAWRGRGGLEEQFF. The whole variable domain, remainder taken from reference TRBV30 and TRBJ2-1, is SQTIHQWPATLVQPVGSPLSLECTVEGTSNPNLYWYRQAAGRGLQLLFYSVGIGQISSEVPQNLSASRPQDRQFILSSKKLLLSDSGFYLCAWRGRGGLEEQFFGPGTRLTVL.

The chain combines TRBV7-9 with TRBJ1-1, with a weak D call TRBD1 (5 bases). The CDR3 loop spans 16 amino acids. Germline lookup yields CDR1 SEHNR and CDR2 FQNEAQ (reference sequence). V lost 1 base, J lost 3 bases, and 15 bases lay in between. In nucleotides, the CDR3 is TGTGCCAGCAGCTTAGGAACCCGGGGGGATGACACTGAAGCTTTCTTT. The encoded protein is CASSLGTRGDDTEAFF.

The genes are TRBV15 and TRBJ2-4; 9 bases map to TRBD1. The CDR3 runs to 14 residues. V shed 5 bases and J 7 bases; nucleotides not matched to a gene: 6. CDR1 is LNHNV, CDR2 YYDKDF, per germline (reference sequence). Here the CDR3 reads CATSPGTGSNIQYF. The DNA of the CDR3 is TGTGCCACCAGCCCGGGGACAGGGTCCAACATTCAGTACTTC.

The rearrangement links TRBV5-1 to TRBJ1-4; 9 bases map to TRBD1. The CDR3 is 19 amino acids. With V trimmed by 4 bases and J by 1 base, 14 bases remained unmatched. Germline V gives CDR1 SGHRS, CDR2 YFSETQ. In nucleotides, the CDR3 is TGCGCCAGCAGCCCGGCGACAGGGGGGGTTTCTTTAACTAATGAAAAACTGTTTTTT. Encoded protein: CASSPATGGVSLTNEKLFF.

The chain has TRBV12-5 and TRBJ2-5, with TRBD1 matching over 7 bases. From germline, CDR1 is LGHNT and CDR2 FRNRAP. V lost 4 bases, J lost 9 bases, and 11 bases stayed unmatched. This CDR3 comprises 14 residues. The CDR3 reads CASGYRTGLEAQYF. The CDR3, as DNA: TGTGCTAGTGGTTATCGGACAGGTCTTGAGGCCCAGTACTTC.

CDR3 bases: TGTGCCAGCAGTCAATGGACCGGGACAGAAAGTGGCTACACCTTC. It yields the protein CASSQWTGTESGYTF. V and J are TRBV4-2 and TRBJ1-2, with 7 bases fitting TRBD1. There are 15 residues in the CDR3. Trimming removed 6 bases from V and 7 bases from J; junction bases left unmatched: 14. Germline assignment: CDR1 LGHNA and CDR2 YNFKEQ.

The chain has TRBV20-1 and TRBJ2-7; weak D call: TRBD1 (5 bases). Germline assignment: CDR1 DFQATT and CDR2 SNEGSKA (reference sequence). Trimming removed 2 bases at V and 5 bases at J, with 7 bases between. The CDR3 sequence is 11 residues long. CDR3 in amino acids: CSARQGNEQYF. The CDR3, as DNA: TGCAGTGCTAGACAGGGTAACGAGCAGTACTTC.

The chain uses TRBV5-4 and TRBJ1-2, with D possibly TRBD1 on 5 matching bases. The CDR3 covers 14 residues. Trimming pared 5 bases from V and 8 bases from J, leaving 19 bases between. The germline V gene encodes CDR1 SGHNT and CDR2 YYREEE (reference sequence). This chain's CDR3 is CASRTDQDLRGYTF. CDR3 sequence (DNA): TGTGCCAGCAGGACAGATCAAGACTTACGGGGCTACACCTTC.

The chain employs TRBV5-6 and TRBJ1-2; no definite D call. The CDR3 spans 17 residues. CDR1 and CDR2 from the germline V gene are SGHDT and YYEEEE. The V and J ends lost 6 bases and 2 bases respectively, with 23 bases between them. The CDR3 coding sequence is TGTGCCAGCACTCCGGGGTCGGGAAGAGGGCTCAACTATGGCTACACCTTC. Residues: CASTPGSGRGLNYGYTF.

The chain is built from TRBV3-1 (or the pseudogene TRBV3-2) and TRBJ1-1; the D gene is possibly TRBD1 (6 bases). Germline CDR1 is LGHDT and CDR2 is YNNKEL (reference sequence). This CDR3 comprises 16 residues. Trimming took 0 bases from V and 1 from J, leaving 12 bases between them. CDR3 residues: CASSQDKGVRNTEAFF. The CDR3 DNA follows: TGTGCCAGCAGCCAAGATAAGGGGGTTAGGAACACTGAAGCTTTCTTT.

V is TRBV2 and J is TRBJ1-5; unclear D gene. The ends were cut back, 7 bases at V and 4 bases at J, with 11 bases in the middle. Germline CDR1 and CDR2: SNHLY and FYNNEI. The CDR3 is 13 residues long. The chain's CDR3 is CASKFTGNQPQHF. The CDR3 nucleotides read TGTGCCAGCAAATTCACGGGGAATCAGCCCCAGCATTTT.